The source of this T cell receptor beta chain is a study of tumor-infiltrating lymphocytes in primary liver carcinoma. Findings and limits, study-wide: Whereas tumor region pairs overlapped more, tumor-adjacent and tumor-blood pairs overlapped less.

It was unsorted whole blood that yielded blood RNA, and germline DNA was also extracted. TCR beta cDNA came from about 0.45 ug total RNA, primed with a constant-region primer. Three nested multiplex PCR rounds of slightly modified ARM-PCR generated TCR beta libraries. MiXCR, applied by TCRdb to the multiplex PCR reads, yields one record per CDR3 protein. The profile shows 250,000 to 400,000 distinct CDR3 sequences, 50% to 70% of them singletons. Remarks on this clonotype: Its antigen is not identified. A much larger clone lies a single base off, so this may be a read error.

This receptor was identified in a man aged 35-49 years with primary liver carcinoma and hepatitis B virus infection. Sample: peripheral blood.

The CDR3 loop reads CASSYNRGNANEQFF. CDR3 DNA sequence: TGTGCCAGCAGTTACAACAGGGGGAATGCCAATGAGCAGTTCTTC. The chain is built from TRBV12-3 or TRBV12-4 and TRBJ2-1; 8 nucleotides agree with TRBD1. This CDR3 is built from 15 residues. Trimming cost V 4 bases and J 6 bases; bases outside gene matches: 8.